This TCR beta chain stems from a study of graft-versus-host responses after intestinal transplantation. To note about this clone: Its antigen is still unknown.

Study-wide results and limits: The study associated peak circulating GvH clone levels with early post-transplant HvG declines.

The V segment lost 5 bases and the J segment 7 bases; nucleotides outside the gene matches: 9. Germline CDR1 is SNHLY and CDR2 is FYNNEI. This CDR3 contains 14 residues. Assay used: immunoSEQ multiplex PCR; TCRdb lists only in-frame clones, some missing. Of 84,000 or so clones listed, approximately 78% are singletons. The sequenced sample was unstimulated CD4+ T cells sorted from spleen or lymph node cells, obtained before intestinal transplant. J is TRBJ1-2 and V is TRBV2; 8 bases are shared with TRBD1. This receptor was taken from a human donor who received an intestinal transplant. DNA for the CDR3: TGTGCCAGCAGTCGACAGGGGTTGGAGAGTGGCTACACCTTC. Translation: CASSRQGLESGYTF.